This section outlines one TCR beta chain sequence together with its context. The sample originates from a study of cytomegalovirus exposure and HLA in healthy donors. Trimming removed 5 bases at V and 3 bases at J, with 15 bases between. The CDR3 loop spans 15 amino acids. Germline V gene lookup returns CDR1 LNHNV and CDR2 YYDKDF (reference sequence). Sequencing used immunoSEQ multiplex PCR; TCRdb keeps in-frame clones, though not all of them. The sample lists some 310,000 clones, 88% seen once, with approximately 0.9% in the top ten. The chain recombines TRBV15 with TRBJ2-3; D gene unclear. The sequence was collected from a man younger than 45 in good health and CMV-seronegative. Material for sequencing was PBMCs. Here the CDR3 DNA reads TGTGCCACCAGCCAACGCCGGTCTAGTACAGATACGCAGTATTTT. Residues: CATSQRRSSTDTQYF.